This T cell receptor beta chain was retrieved from a study of siplizumab effects on memory and regulatory T cells. This CDR3 is 12 amino acids long. Trimming took off 8 bases at V and 6 bases at J, with 12 bases between the two ends. Germline-derived CDR1 and CDR2 are SGHAT and FQNNGV. TCRdb keeps only in-frame clones here, not all; method: immunoSEQ multiplex PCR. The data contain 100,000 or so clones, approximately 90% of them singletons. Material for sequencing was Tregs sorted from blood. The sequence was collected from a human donor in good health. This chain joins TRBV11-2 and TRBJ2-3, with a weak D call TRBD1 (5 bases). CDR3 amino acids: CASAQGPDTQYF. The CDR3 bases are TGTGCCAGCGCCCAGGGTCCCGATACGCAGTATTTT.